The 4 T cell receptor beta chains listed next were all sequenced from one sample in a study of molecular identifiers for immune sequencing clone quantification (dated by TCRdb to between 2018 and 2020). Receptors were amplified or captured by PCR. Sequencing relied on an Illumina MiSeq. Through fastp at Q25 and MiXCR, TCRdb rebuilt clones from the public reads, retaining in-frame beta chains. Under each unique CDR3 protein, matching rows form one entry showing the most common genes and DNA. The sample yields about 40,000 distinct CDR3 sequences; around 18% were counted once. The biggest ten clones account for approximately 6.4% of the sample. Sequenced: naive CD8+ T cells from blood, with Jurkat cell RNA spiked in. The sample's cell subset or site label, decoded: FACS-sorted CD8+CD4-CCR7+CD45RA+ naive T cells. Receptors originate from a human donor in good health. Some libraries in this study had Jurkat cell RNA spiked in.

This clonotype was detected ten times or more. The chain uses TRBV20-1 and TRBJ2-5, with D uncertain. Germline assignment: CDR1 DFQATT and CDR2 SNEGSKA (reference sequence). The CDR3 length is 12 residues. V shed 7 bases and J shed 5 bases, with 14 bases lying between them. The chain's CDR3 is CSDSPYLETQYF. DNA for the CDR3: TGCAGTGACTCGCCGTATCTTGAGACCCAGTACTTC.

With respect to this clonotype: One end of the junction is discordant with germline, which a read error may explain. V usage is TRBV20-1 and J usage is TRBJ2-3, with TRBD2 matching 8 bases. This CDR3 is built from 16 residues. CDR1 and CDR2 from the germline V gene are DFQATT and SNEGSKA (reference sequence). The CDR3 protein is CSARDSYGRATDAQYF. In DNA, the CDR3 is TGCAGTGCTAGAGATAGTTACGGGAGGGCTACAGATGCGCAGTATTTT.

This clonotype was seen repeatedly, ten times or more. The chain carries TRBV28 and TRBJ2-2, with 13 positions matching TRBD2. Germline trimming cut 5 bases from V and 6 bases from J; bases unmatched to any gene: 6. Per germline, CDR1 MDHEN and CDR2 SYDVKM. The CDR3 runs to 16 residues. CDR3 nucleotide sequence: TGTGCCAGCAGTCCACTAGCGGGAGGGCCGGCCGGGGAGCTGTTTTTT. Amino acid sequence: CASSPLAGGPAGELFF. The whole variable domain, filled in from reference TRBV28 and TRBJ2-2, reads DVKVTQSSRYLVKRTGEKVFLECVQDMDHENMFWYRQDPGLGLRLIYFSYDVKMKEKGDIPEGYSVSREKKERFSLILESASTNQTSMYLCASSPLAGGPAGELFFGEGSRLTVL.

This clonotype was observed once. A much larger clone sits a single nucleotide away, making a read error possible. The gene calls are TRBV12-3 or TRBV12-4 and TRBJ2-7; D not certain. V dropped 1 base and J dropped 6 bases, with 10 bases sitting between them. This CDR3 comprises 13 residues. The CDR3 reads CASSLVDLCEQYF. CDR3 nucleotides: TGTGCCAGCAGTTTAGTGGACCTCTGCGAGCAGTACTTC.